The sequence of this T cell receptor (beta chain) was determined in a study of CD8+ T cells in alopecia areata listed by TCRdb under 2018. General notes on the study: Treated patients were enrolled in an open-label pilot trial of oral tofacitinib at 5 to 10 mg twice daily for moderate-to-severe alopecia areata. Tofacitinib was administered for 6 to 18 months, and 6 months of follow-up off drug were then conducted to assess delayed response and recurrence. To study T cell clonal expansion in alopecia areata, the researchers applied high-throughput TCRbeta sequencing to both the C3H/HeJ mouse model and human patients. Human TCRbeta sequencing covered scalp tissue and sorted CD4+ and CD8+ peripheral blood T cells from patchy and totalis/universalis alopecia areata patients and healthy controls. Tofacitinib-treated patients had biopsies at baseline and at 4 and 24 weeks of treatment, with a later scalp biopsy in several patients. Clonality in the scalp was compared among normal scalp (n=4), patchy alopecia areata scalp (n=8), and alopecia totalis/universalis scalp (n=8). RNA came from the PAXgene miRNA kit for fixed scalp, the miRNeasy kit for PBMCs, and the RNeasy kit for mouse skin. TCRbeta CDR3 regions were amplified by immunoSEQ multiplex PCR using 35 Vbeta forward and 13 Jbeta reverse primers.

Findings and caveats that apply to the study as a whole: Resident alphabeta T cells in normal human skin are also sequenced, complicating scalp TCR repertoire analysis, unlike mouse skin dominated by gammadelta T cells. Compared with mice, TCR sequences shared between patients were less clear, possibly partly because of HLA diversity across the patient population. Lesional scalp, especially in alopecia totalis/universalis, showed higher clonality and more expanded CD8+ clones than normal scalp, suggesting antigenic drive.

Only one count was recorded for this clone. It lacks a known antigen. The input lacks base qualities; no much larger clone sits a single base away. Trimmed from V: 2 bases; trimmed from J: 6 bases; junction bases lacking a gene match: 3. The CDR3, from cysteine to phenylalanine, totals 14 residues. The read is trimmed to its CDR3 DNA, 42 bases read in frame from base 1. From the germline V gene, CDR1 is SGHRS and CDR2 is YFSETQ. The sample's time point label is to be understood as: baseline before oral tofacitinib. Lesional scalp punch biopsies and peripheral blood were collected from alopecia areata patients. PBMCs were separated by density centrifugation and stained for CD3, CD4 and CD8, after which CD4+ and CD8+ T cells were sorted on a FACSAria. Receptors were amplified or captured by the immunoSEQ multiplex PCR assay. For TCR sequencing, RNA was extracted from every sample and reverse transcribed into cDNA to serve as template. SuperScript III was used to make first-strand cDNA, primed with a 2:1 mix of oligo-dT and random hexamers. A synthetic immune receptor repertoire was used to measure amplification bias, and any remaining bias was corrected computationally. Per the source publication's procedure: After raw reads were preprocessed to remove errors, the CDR3 was defined following IMGT conventions as running from the conserved cysteine to phenylalanine. Clonality was computed as 1 minus the Shannon entropy, with the entropy normalized by log2 of the number of productive unique TCRs. Whether each scalp clone was CD4 or CD8 was inferred by checking scalp TCRbeta sequences against the CD4 and CD8 repertoires from sorted blood. Sourced from immuneACCESS, this table was stored by TCRdb with only in-frame sequences that have V and J called. A share of the clones is absent; for the studies checked, an unresolved V gene accounts for under half, and the remainder has no known explanation. V and J calls and clone size are as listed in that table; D and trimming were resolved from the DNA. In this sample the table shows 150,000 to 200,000 clones, around three fifths of which occur a single time. The ten top clones hold around 15% of the sample.

The sample was CD4+ T cells sorted from blood, taken at week 0. Recombination joined TRBV5-1 with TRBJ1-5; TRBD1 lines up with 9 middle nucleotides. This TCR was recovered from a human donor with alopecia areata. The nucleotide sequence is TGCGCCAGCAGCTTAGGACAGGGGAGTCAGCCCCAGCATTTT. It translates as CASSLGQGSQPQHF.